These T cell receptor beta chains were read from a single sample in a study of T cells in Graves' hyperthyroidism and ophthalmopathy. TCRdb recomputed calls from the multiplex PCR reads with MiXCR, one row per CDR3 protein. There are nearly 600,000 distinct CDR3 sequences in the sample; 11% to 15% occur only once, and around 7% lies in the top ten. Source material: blood. Receptors originate from a woman aged 18-29 years with Graves' ophthalmopathy. The CDR3 runs from the conserved cysteine through the conserved F or W. D genes are given only for firm matches. Only some rows state a clone size, as once, few, many or a class for expanded clones.

clone_size j_call d_call v_call cdr3_aa cdr3_nt
few TRBJ1-2 TRBD1 TRBV7-9 CASSEWDRVNYGYTF TGTGCCAGCAGCGAATGGGACAGGGTCAACTATGGCTACACCTTC
- TRBJ1-3 - TRBV19 CASSIRTTGSSGNTIYF TGTGCCAGTAGTATTCGTACCACAGGCAGCTCTGGAAACACCATATATTTT
- TRBJ2-7 TRBD2 TRBV29-1 CSVGLAGADSLYEQYF TGCAGCGTTGGACTAGCGGGCGCCGATTCTTTGTACGAGCAGTACTTC
- TRBJ2-2 - TRBV5-1 CASSTSFTDTGELFF TGCGCCAGCAGCACCTCTTTTACGGACACCGGGGAGCTGTTTTTT
many TRBJ1-5 TRBD1 TRBV20-1 CSAGGQGPAQPQHF TGCAGTGCCGGCGGACAGGGTCCCGCTCAGCCCCAGCATTTT
many TRBJ2-7 TRBD1 TRBV28 CASSSGQTPYEQYF TGTGCCAGCAGCTCGGGACAGACGCCCTACGAGCAGTACTTC
many TRBJ2-7 TRBD1 TRBV12-3/TRBV12-4 CASTGQGVYEQYF TGTGCCAGCACCGGACAGGGGGTATACGAGCAGTACTTC
many TRBJ1-1 - TRBV12-3/TRBV12-4 CASSPRGDMNTEAFF TGTGCCAGCAGTCCTCGGGGGGATATGAACACTGAAGCTTTCTTT
many TRBJ2-2 - TRBV29-1 CSVVEGTGELFF TGCAGCGTTGTGGAGGGAACCGGGGAGCTGTTTTTT
many TRBJ1-1 - TRBV12-3/TRBV12-4 CASSRRTVDTEAFF TGTGCCAGCAGTCGGAGAACAGTCGACACTGAAGCTTTCTTT
- TRBJ2-7 - TRBV5-5 CASSSGSLGSYEQYF TGTGCCAGCAGCTCAGGGTCTCTCGGGTCCTACGAGCAGTACTTC
many TRBJ2-3 - TRBV30 CAWSSLDTQYF TGTGCCTGGAGTTCCCTAGATACGCAGTATTTT
few TRBJ1-2 - TRBV25-1 CASSVGRGAGNGYTF TGTGCCAGCAGTGTCGGGAGGGGGGCCGGTAATGGCTACACCTTC
many TRBJ2-7 TRBD2 TRBV20-1 CSAMTSGTYEQYF TGCAGTGCCATGACTAGCGGAACCTACGAGCAGTACTTC
many TRBJ2-3 TRBD2 TRBV29-1 CSVDATSGRVEDTQYF TGCAGCGTTGATGCGACTAGCGGGAGAGTAGAAGATACGCAGTATTTT
- TRBJ1-3 - TRBV20-1 CSASQGTGNTIYF TGCAGTGCCTCCCAAGGAACCGGAAACACCATATATTTT
- TRBJ2-2 TRBD1 TRBV3-1 CASSQATGVAGELFF TGTGCCAGCAGCCAAGCGACAGGGGTCGCCGGGGAGCTGTTTTTT
many TRBJ1-5 - TRBV27 CASSLWGAGQPQHF TGTGCCAGCAGTTTATGGGGGGCAGGGCAGCCCCAGCATTTT
many TRBJ2-5 TRBD2 TRBV27 CASSPGLAKETQYF TGTGCCAGCAGTCCGGGACTAGCTAAAGAGACCCAGTACTTC
many TRBJ2-2 - TRBV30 CAWSVPGTYGELFF TGTGCCTGGAGTGTACCGGGGACCTACGGGGAGCTGTTTTTT
many TRBJ2-7 - TRBV7-9 CASSFIPSSYEQYF TGTGCCAGCAGCTTTATCCCGAGCTCCTACGAGCAGTACTTC
many TRBJ2-3 - TRBV5-1 CASSNTDTQYF TGCGCCAGCAGCAACACAGATACGCAGTATTTT
few TRBJ2-5 - TRBV6-5 CASSYGQQVEYETQYF TGTGCCAGCAGTTACGGGCAGCAGGTCGAGTACGAGACCCAGTACTTC
- TRBJ2-4 TRBD2 TRBV4-2 CASRGAGLSDQYF TGTGCCAGCAGGGGAGCGGGACTGTCGGATCAGTACTTC
few TRBJ2-7 - TRBV7-9 CASSPMTDPTYEQYF TGTGCCAGCAGCCCGATGACAGATCCAACCTACGAGCAGTACTTC
many TRBJ2-5 TRBD2 TRBV28 CASSFWTSAKETQYF TGTGCCAGCAGTTTCTGGACTAGCGCAAAAGAGACCCAGTACTTC
few TRBJ1-1 TRBD1 TRBV20-1 CSARAPPAPGGDEAFF TGCAGTGCTAGAGCCCCCCCCGCCCCAGGGGGCGATGAAGCTTTCTTT
few TRBJ2-7 TRBD2 TRBV27 CASGLAGGPGLIYEQYF TGTGCCAGCGGACTAGCGGGAGGGCCGGGCCTTATCTACGAGCAGTACTTC
few TRBJ2-7 - TRBV14 CASSEGRVYYEQYF TGTGCCAGCTCAGAGGGCAGAGTTTACTACGAGCAGTACTTC
- TRBJ2-7 - TRBV24-1 CATSDPLTGVLYF TGTGCCACCAGTGACCCCCTTACGGGGGTTTTGTACTTC
- TRBJ2-1 - TRBV12-3/TRBV12-4 CASSLPSGGQFF TGTGCCAGCAGTCTCCCGTCAGGAGGGCAGTTCTTC
many TRBJ2-1 - TRBV7-3 CASSLSGPSSYNEQFF TGTGCCAGCAGCTTATCCGGCCCGAGCTCCTACAATGAGCAGTTCTTC
many TRBJ2-7 TRBD2 TRBV5-1 CASSFGSPSGYEQYF TGCGCCAGCAGCTTTGGCAGTCCTAGCGGCTACGAGCAGTACTTC
many TRBJ1-1 - TRBV20-1 CSAWAAGGTEAFF TGCAGTGCTTGGGCCGCGGGCGGGACTGAAGCTTTCTTT
- TRBJ2-3 TRBD2 TRBV7-3 CASSLTISGTRPTDTQYF TGTGCCAGCAGCTTAACGATCTCCGGGACTAGACCCACAGATACGCAGTATTTT
many TRBJ1-5 - TRBV12-5 CASGLNRITNQPQHF TGTGCTAGTGGTTTGAACAGAATTACAAATCAGCCCCAGCATTTT
- TRBJ1-6 - TRBV4-1 CASNRTPGGSPLHF TGCGCCAGCAATCGCACTCCGGGTGGTTCACCCCTCCACTTT
few TRBJ2-2 TRBD1 TRBV9 CASSVGGTGNTGELFF TGTGCCAGCAGCGTAGGTGGGACAGGGAACACCGGGGAGCTGTTTTTT
many TRBJ1-1 - TRBV7-8 CASSLGVPGTFSEAFF TGTGCCAGCAGCTTAGGGGTTCCCGGGACCTTCTCTGAAGCTTTCTTT